This is a list of T cell receptor beta chains from one sample in a study of shared clonotypes between healthy human individuals. Libraries were prepared by immunoSEQ multiplex PCR; TCRdb keeps only in-frame clonotypes and omits some of them. The data show about 980,000 clones, about 80% seen once. The sample taken for sequencing was memory CD4+ T cells sorted from blood. All receptors come from a man younger than 30 in good health. The conserved cysteine and the conserved F or W are not part of the CDR3 here.

TRBV6-1 | ASTRITGSEQY
TRBV7-2 | ASSTSSGVPYEQY
TRBV4-1 | ASSQPGQEINNEKLF
TRBV19 | ASQLGGFNEQF
TRBV5-5 | ASSPDREAF
TRBV30 | AWGGTPNEQF
TRBV4-1 | ASSRTPDSTEAF
TRBV28 | ASSPDSNQPQH
TRBV11-3 | ASSPPYWVRYNEQF
TRBV10-3 | AISESANTGELF
TRBV15 | ATSRDEPGRNEKLF
TRBV6-5 | ASRGEGKGNTIY
TRBV20-1 | SAKVNTEAF
TRBV18 | ASSPPTGIGEQY
TRBV19 | ASSIGSSLAKNIQY
TRBV29-1 | SVSLLDSPYNEQF
TRBV11-3 | ASSLSAGDAETQY
TRBV4-2 | ASSQKPPGRGSTDTQY
TRBV15 | ATSRDLSGGQF
TRBV7-2 | ASSDWGYWGGNEQF
TRBV6-6 | ASSDRGLSPLH
TRBV11-2 | ASSSNRVSGISEQY
TRBV18 | ASSPFRGSSGANVLT
TRBV2 | ASRPRGARANVLT
TRBV5-3 | ARSVDRIQETQY
TRBV6-5 | ASSSPGRYEQY
TRBV5-1 | ASSLAGVGNSPLH
TRBV4-2 | ASSQVRASSFANTGELF
TRBV18 | ASSRTRLTSYEQY
TRBV30 | ACRVRGKQETQY
TRBV6-5 | ASSDQGFGYT
TRBV13 | ASSLGWGTDRYYTGELF
TRBV10-2 | APKIWGEREKLF
TRBV6-6 | ASSKTSLSEQY
TRBV2 | ASSKLQEGGYT
TRBV19 | ASSMNRVLNQPQH
TRBV2 | ASSRDRNQETQY
TRBV30 | AWSVQVVGGTQY
TRBV5-1 | ASSLDAGLTQY
TRBV11-2 | ASSPAGPGGYT
TRBV7-2 | ASSQQGAGEQY
TRBV7-2 | ASSRVSYTEAF
TRBV9 | ASSVSGLQETQY
TRBV7-8 | ASSFDRVITDTQY
TRBV9 | ASSRLSGRSYNEQF
TRBV19 | ASSIASGQREQY
TRBV27 | ASSSRRGGYEQY
TRBV12-2 | ASRLGRWSKRY
TRBV7-3 | ASSSTHEQY
TRBV18 | ASSPRGPSSYEQY
TRBV2 | ASISLWGLNEKLF
TRBV5-1 | ASSLATGIGYNEQF
TRBV5-1 | ASSTDGGSGNTIY
TRBV11-3 | ASSPKVNTEAF
TRBV28 | ASSPADRITGELF